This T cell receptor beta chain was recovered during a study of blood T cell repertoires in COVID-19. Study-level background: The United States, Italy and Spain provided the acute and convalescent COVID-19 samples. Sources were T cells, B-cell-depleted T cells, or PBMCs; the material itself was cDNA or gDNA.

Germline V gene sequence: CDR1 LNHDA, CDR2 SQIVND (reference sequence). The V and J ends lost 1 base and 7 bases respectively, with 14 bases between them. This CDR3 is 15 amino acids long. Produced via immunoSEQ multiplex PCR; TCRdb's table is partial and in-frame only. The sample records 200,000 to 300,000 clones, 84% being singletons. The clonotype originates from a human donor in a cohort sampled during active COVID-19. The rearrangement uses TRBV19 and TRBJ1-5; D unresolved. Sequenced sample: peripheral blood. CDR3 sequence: CASSIARVKRQPQHF. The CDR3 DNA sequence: TGTGCCAGTAGTATAGCTCGGGTAAAACGGCAGCCCCAGCATTTT.